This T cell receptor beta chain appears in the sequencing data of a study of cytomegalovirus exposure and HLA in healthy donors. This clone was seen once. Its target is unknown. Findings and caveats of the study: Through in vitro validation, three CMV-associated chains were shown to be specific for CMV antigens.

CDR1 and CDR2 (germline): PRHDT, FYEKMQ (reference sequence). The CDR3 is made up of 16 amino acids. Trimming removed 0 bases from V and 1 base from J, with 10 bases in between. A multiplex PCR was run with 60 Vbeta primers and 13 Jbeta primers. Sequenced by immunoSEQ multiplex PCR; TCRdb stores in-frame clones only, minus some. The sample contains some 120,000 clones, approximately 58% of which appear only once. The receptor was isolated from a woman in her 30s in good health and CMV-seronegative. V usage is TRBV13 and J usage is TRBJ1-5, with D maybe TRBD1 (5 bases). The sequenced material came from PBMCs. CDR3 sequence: CASSLGLYRSNQPQHF. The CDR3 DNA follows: TGTGCCAGCAGCTTAGGCCTTTACAGGAGCAATCAGCCCCAGCATTTT. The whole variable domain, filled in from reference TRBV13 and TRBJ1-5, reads AAGVIQSPRHLIKEKRETATLKCYPIPRHDTVYWYQQGPGQDPQFLISFYEKMQSDKGSIPDRFSAQQFSDYHSELNMSSLELGDSALYFCASSLGLYRSNQPQHFGDGTRLSIL.